Listed here are 28 T cell receptor beta chains from one sample, sequenced in a study of T cells after yellow fever vaccination. TCRdb processed the 5' RACE reads anew with MiXCR; each CDR3 protein has one entry. The table lists under 150,000 distinct CDR3 sequences, roughly 15% of them singletons. This material consisted of CD8+ T cells sorted from PBMCs, taken 5 days after the yellow fever booster vaccination. These receptor sequences come from a man in his late teens or twenties who received the YFV17D yellow fever vaccine.

The chain has TRBV25-1 and TRBJ2-5, with 9 bases that match TRBD1. There are 15 residues in the CDR3. Germline assignment: CDR1 MGHDK and CDR2 SYGVNS. V lost 6 bases to trimming and J lost 5 bases; unmatched junction nucleotides: 10. The chain's CDR3 is CASRGQGIPQETQYF. DNA of the CDR3: TGTGCCAGCAGGGGACAGGGAATACCGCAGGAGACCCAGTACTTC.

V is TRBV4-3 and J is TRBJ2-1, with 8 bases identical to TRBD1. The CDR3 has 14 amino acids. CDR1 and CDR2 from the germline V gene are LGHNA and YSLEER. V was pared by 0 bases and J by 8 bases, with 3 bases of the junction left unmatched. CDR3 sequence: CASSQEDRGDEQFF. CDR3 DNA sequence: TGCGCCAGCAGCCAAGAAGACAGGGGCGATGAGCAGTTCTTC.

In nucleotides, the CDR3 is TGTGCCAGCACGCGGACAGGACGCGAGCAGTACTTC. This translates into CASTRTGREQYF. This chain uses TRBV5-5 with TRBJ2-7, with 7 bases lining up with TRBD1. The germline gives CDR1 SGHKS, CDR2 YYEKEE (reference sequence). J was trimmed by 6 bases and V by 6 bases; bases with no gene match: 6. This CDR3 contains 12 residues.

The V gene is TRBV12-3 or TRBV12-4, the J gene TRBJ1-1; no firm D call. This CDR3 is built from 11 residues. With 10 bases removed from V and 1 base from J, the gap between germline ends came to 7 bases. CDR3 DNA sequence: TGTGCCACCTTTGGGAACACTGAAGCTTTCTTT. As protein: CATFGNTEAFF.

The chain links TRBV5-1 to TRBJ2-5; D uncertain. The germline CDR1 and CDR2 sequences are SGHRS and YFSETQ. The CDR3 is made up of 15 amino acids. The germline V and J ends were trimmed by 2 bases and 2 bases, with 13 bases remaining between them. CDR3 region: CASSFRTRSQETQYF. Written as DNA, the CDR3 is TGCGCCAGCAGCTTCCGGACCAGATCTCAAGAGACCCAGTACTTC. The full variable domain, with the rest looked up from reference TRBV5-1 and TRBJ2-5, is KAGVTQTPRYLIKTRGQQVTLSCSPISGHRSVSWYQQTPGQGLQFLFEYFSETQRNKGNFPGRFSGRQFSNSRSEMNVSTLELGDSALYLCASSFRTRSQETQYFGPGTRLLVL.

This clonotype has more than one count but fewer than ten. The chain joins TRBV14 to TRBJ1-6; D gene uncertain. Germline V gives CDR1 SGHDN, CDR2 FVKESK. The V end was cut by 3 bases, the J end by 6 bases, with 12 bases between. The CDR3 totals 15 residues. The CDR3 DNA follows: TGTGCCAGCAGCCAGTCAGCCGGGATTAATTCACCCCTCCACTTT. Amino acid sequence: CASSQSAGINSPLHF.

The CDR3 DNA follows: TGCGCCAGCAGTGAGGACAGGGGGCGATGGGAGCAGTTCTTC. Translation gives CASSEDRGRWEQFF. The chain combines TRBV10-2 with TRBJ2-1; 10 nucleotides align to TRBD1. The CDR3 runs to 14 residues. The trim removed 2 bases at V and 10 bases at J, leaving 5 bases unmatched. Germline V gives CDR1 WSHSY, CDR2 SAAADI.

This rearrangement joins TRBV28 to TRBJ2-4; D not certain. V lost 6 bases, J lost 2 bases, and 14 bases lay in between. Germline values: CDR1 MDHEN, CDR2 SYDVKM. The CDR3 is 15 amino acids. CDR3 in amino acids: CASRPYMGTKNIQYF. CDR3 DNA sequence: TGTGCCAGCAGACCATATATGGGAACCAAAAACATTCAGTACTTC.

The chain combines TRBV6-2 or TRBV6-3 with TRBJ2-2, with D hard to call. The V end was cut by 0 bases, the J end by 0 bases, with 8 bases between. From germline, CDR1 is MNHEY and CDR2 SVGEGT. The length of the CDR3 is 16 residues. CDR3 in amino acids: CASSYSGISNTGELFF. DNA for the CDR3: TGTGCCAGCAGTTACTCAGGGATCTCGAACACCGGGGAGCTGTTTTTT.

This clonotype appeared many times. The chain couples TRBV6-2 or TRBV6-3 to TRBJ2-6; TRBD1 or TRBD2 may be the D gene (5 bases each). Per germline, CDR1 MNHEY and CDR2 SVGEGT. This CDR3 is built from 15 residues. Trimming removed 4 bases at V and 4 bases at J, with 11 bases between. CDR3 sequence reads: CASSFRGSGANVLTF. CDR3 DNA sequence: TGTGCCAGCAGTTTCCGGGGCTCAGGGGCCAACGTCCTGACTTTC.

This clonotype was seen a handful of times. This chain uses TRBV7-8 with TRBJ1-1, with D maybe TRBD1 (6 bases). V lost 2 bases and J lost 5, with 15 bases in between. The CDR3 runs 15 residues. Germline V gives CDR1 SGHVS, CDR2 FQNEAQ. The CDR3 spells CASSLFQGPSTEAFF. CDR3 nucleotides: TGTGCCAGCAGCTTATTTCAGGGGCCCTCGACTGAAGCTTTCTTT.

This clonotype was seen only a few times. The rearrangement joins TRBV5-1 to TRBJ2-2; the D is unclear. There are 13 residues in the CDR3. Germline V gene sequence: CDR1 SGHRS, CDR2 YFSETQ. Deletions cut 1 base from V and 5 bases from J, with 6 bases between. The CDR3 sequence: CASSLFGTGELFF. The CDR3, as DNA: TGCGCCAGCAGCTTGTTCGGGACCGGGGAGCTGTTTTTT.

The rearrangement links TRBV6-5 to TRBJ2-2; TRBD1 matches 12 bases. CDR3 length equals 16 residues. V shed 6 bases, J shed 4 bases, and the junction held 6 bases outside the gene matches. CDR1 is MNHEY and CDR2 is SVGAGI in the germline V gene. CDR3 region: CASRRDRGPGTGELFF. The CDR3 DNA reads as TGTGCCAGCAGAAGGGACAGGGGGCCGGGCACCGGGGAGCTGTTTTTT.

By sample fraction, this clonotype is medium-sized. The gene calls are TRBV19 and TRBJ1-2, with D perhaps TRBD1 (5 bases). The length of the CDR3 is 15 residues. In germline, CDR1 is LNHDA, CDR2 SQIVND (reference sequence). Trimming shortened V by 6 bases and J by 0 bases, and 14 bases separated the two germline ends. CDR3 loop: CASRMFQGANYGYTF. The CDR3 nucleotides read TGTGCCAGTAGAATGTTCCAGGGAGCTAACTATGGCTACACCTTC.

This clonotype was detected only a few times. This chain links TRBV6-5 with TRBJ2-3, with 8 nucleotides matching TRBD1. In germline, CDR1 is MNHEY, CDR2 SVGAGI. CDR3 size: 15 residues. The V and J ends lost 5 bases and 6 bases, in that order; junction bases with no gene match: 10. CDR3 sequence (DNA): TGTGCCAGCAGTGCCTACAGGGGGTCTACGGATACGCAGTATTTT. This translates into CASSAYRGSTDTQYF.

This clonotype was detected only a few times. This chain connects TRBV4-1 to TRBJ2-3, with TRBD2 matching over 9 bases. Unmatched junction bases numbered 4, after V lost 1 base and J lost 5 bases. This CDR3 is 15 amino acids long. Germline-derived CDR1 and CDR2 are MGHRA and YSYEKL. The CDR3 spells CASSQGSGGIDTQYF. DNA for the CDR3: TGCGCCAGCAGCCAAGGTAGCGGGGGAATAGATACGCAGTATTTT.

The chain links TRBV3-1 to TRBJ2-3; the match to TRBD2 covers 12 bases. Germline values: CDR1 LGHDT, CDR2 YNNKEL (reference sequence). J was trimmed by 3 bases and V by 4 bases; bases with no gene match: 5. The CDR3 has 16 residues. The CDR3 here is CASSRILAGGTDTQYF. CDR3 nucleotides: TGTGCCAGCAGCCGTATACTAGCGGGGGGAACAGATACGCAGTATTTT.

This clonotype turned up a few times. The chain carries TRBV13 and TRBJ2-3; D is ambiguous. CDR1 and CDR2 from the germline V gene are PRHDT and FYEKMQ (reference sequence). V dropped 6 bases and J dropped 5 bases, with 15 bases sitting between them. The CDR3 sequence is 14 residues long. The CDR3 here is CASSLRSILDTQYF. CDR3 DNA sequence: TGTGCCAGCAGTTTGCGAAGCATACTAGATACGCAGTATTTT.

This clonotype was detected only a few times. The chain joins TRBV7-9 to TRBJ2-5, with a weak D call TRBD1 (6 bases). Trimming cost V 4 bases and J 3 bases, with 9 bases left between them. Germline loops: CDR1 SEHNR, CDR2 FQNEAQ (reference sequence). This CDR3 region has 13 residues. Here the CDR3 reads CASSSGTKETQYF. DNA of the CDR3: TGTGCCAGCAGCTCCGGGACAAAAGAGACCCAGTACTTC.

This clonotype was observed a few times. J is TRBJ1-3 and V is TRBV4-3; TRBD1 might be the D (5 bases). V was shortened by 0 bases and J by 5 bases, with 14 bases between the two germline ends. The CDR3 totals 16 residues. Germline values: CDR1 LGHNA, CDR2 YSLEER. The CDR3 sequence: CASSQDGQISRNTIYF. Written as DNA, the CDR3 is TGCGCCAGCAGCCAAGACGGACAAATTTCCAGAAACACCATATATTTT.

This clonotype was seen a few times. The gene calls are TRBV6-5 and TRBJ2-1; TRBD1 is a possible D gene (6 bases). V dropped 6 bases and J dropped 4 bases, with 19 bases sitting between them. The germline V gene encodes CDR1 MNHEY and CDR2 SVGAGI. The CDR3 runs 16 residues. Here the CDR3 reads CASRYTGFRSYNEQFF. DNA for the CDR3: TGTGCCAGCAGATATACAGGGTTCCGTTCATACAATGAGCAGTTCTTC.

This clonotype was found a few times. V and J are TRBV5-1 and TRBJ2-7; a weak D match, TRBD1 (5 bases). Trimming removed 3 bases at V and 5 bases at J, with 12 bases between. Germline V gives CDR1 SGHRS, CDR2 YFSETQ. The CDR3 runs 13 residues. CDR3 loop: CASSSLQGNEQYF. Here the CDR3 DNA reads TGCGCCAGCAGCTCCCTGCAGGGAAACGAGCAGTACTTC.

This chain uses TRBV24-1 with TRBJ1-2; no firm D call. Between the trimmed V and J ends, which lost 3 bases and 4 bases, there was a span of 8 bases. This CDR3 spans 13 amino acids. Germline V gene lookup returns CDR1 KGHDR and CDR2 SFDVKD. Written as DNA, the CDR3 is TGTGCCACCAGTGATGGGGTCGCCTATGGCTACACCTTC. Its translation: CATSDGVAYGYTF.

A few counts support this clonotype. This chain links TRBV7-9 with TRBJ1-4; TRBD1 aligns across 11 bases. V was clipped by 3 bases and J by 0 bases; unmatched bases: 0. Per the germline V gene, CDR1 is SEHNR and CDR2 is FQNEAQ (reference sequence). The CDR3 is 16 residues long. The CDR3 protein is CASSLGQGATNEKLFF. Written as DNA, the CDR3 is TGTGCCAGCAGCTTGGGACAGGGGGCAACTAATGAAAAACTGTTTTTT.

This clonotype has at least ten counts. The chain uses TRBV11-2 and TRBJ2-3; 7 positions agree with TRBD1. This CDR3 spans 14 amino acids. Germline loops: CDR1 SGHAT, CDR2 FQNNGV. After removal of 4 bases from V and 7 bases from J, the junction contained 8 bases not matched to a gene. CDR3 DNA: TGTGCCAGCAGCTCTCCCAGGGGGTTACATACGCAGTATTTT. This sequence encodes CASSSPRGLHTQYF.

In this sample, this clonotype turned up once. This sequence joins TRBV29-1 and TRBJ1-2; no clear D gene. CDR3 length: 12 residues. CDR1 is SQVTM and CDR2 is ANQGSEA in the germline V gene. The V and J ends lost 5 bases and 5 bases respectively, with 12 bases between them. The CDR3 DNA follows: TGCAGCGTTCTCTACAGCTCTTATGGCTACACCTTC. Its protein product is CSVLYSSYGYTF.

This clonotype was detected a few times. The gene calls are TRBV4-1 and TRBJ2-7; D is tentatively TRBD1 or TRBD2 (5 bases each). The CDR3 is 16 amino acids. Trimming left V 1 base short and J 0 bases short, with 13 bases between. Germline loops: CDR1 MGHRA, CDR2 YSYEKL. In DNA, the CDR3 is TGCGCCAGCAGCCAAGTTCCCGGGGCCAGCTCCTACGAGCAGTACTTC. This sequence encodes CASSQVPGASSYEQYF.

This clonotype was seen more than once but under ten times. The J gene is TRBJ2-4, the V gene TRBV14; no firm D call. The CDR3 is 13 residues long. V lost 4 bases and J lost 6, with 10 bases in between. CDR1 and CDR2 (germline): SGHDN, FVKESK. CDR3: CASSPISGNIQYF. CDR3 sequence (DNA): TGTGCCAGCAGCCCGATAAGTGGAAACATTCAGTACTTC.